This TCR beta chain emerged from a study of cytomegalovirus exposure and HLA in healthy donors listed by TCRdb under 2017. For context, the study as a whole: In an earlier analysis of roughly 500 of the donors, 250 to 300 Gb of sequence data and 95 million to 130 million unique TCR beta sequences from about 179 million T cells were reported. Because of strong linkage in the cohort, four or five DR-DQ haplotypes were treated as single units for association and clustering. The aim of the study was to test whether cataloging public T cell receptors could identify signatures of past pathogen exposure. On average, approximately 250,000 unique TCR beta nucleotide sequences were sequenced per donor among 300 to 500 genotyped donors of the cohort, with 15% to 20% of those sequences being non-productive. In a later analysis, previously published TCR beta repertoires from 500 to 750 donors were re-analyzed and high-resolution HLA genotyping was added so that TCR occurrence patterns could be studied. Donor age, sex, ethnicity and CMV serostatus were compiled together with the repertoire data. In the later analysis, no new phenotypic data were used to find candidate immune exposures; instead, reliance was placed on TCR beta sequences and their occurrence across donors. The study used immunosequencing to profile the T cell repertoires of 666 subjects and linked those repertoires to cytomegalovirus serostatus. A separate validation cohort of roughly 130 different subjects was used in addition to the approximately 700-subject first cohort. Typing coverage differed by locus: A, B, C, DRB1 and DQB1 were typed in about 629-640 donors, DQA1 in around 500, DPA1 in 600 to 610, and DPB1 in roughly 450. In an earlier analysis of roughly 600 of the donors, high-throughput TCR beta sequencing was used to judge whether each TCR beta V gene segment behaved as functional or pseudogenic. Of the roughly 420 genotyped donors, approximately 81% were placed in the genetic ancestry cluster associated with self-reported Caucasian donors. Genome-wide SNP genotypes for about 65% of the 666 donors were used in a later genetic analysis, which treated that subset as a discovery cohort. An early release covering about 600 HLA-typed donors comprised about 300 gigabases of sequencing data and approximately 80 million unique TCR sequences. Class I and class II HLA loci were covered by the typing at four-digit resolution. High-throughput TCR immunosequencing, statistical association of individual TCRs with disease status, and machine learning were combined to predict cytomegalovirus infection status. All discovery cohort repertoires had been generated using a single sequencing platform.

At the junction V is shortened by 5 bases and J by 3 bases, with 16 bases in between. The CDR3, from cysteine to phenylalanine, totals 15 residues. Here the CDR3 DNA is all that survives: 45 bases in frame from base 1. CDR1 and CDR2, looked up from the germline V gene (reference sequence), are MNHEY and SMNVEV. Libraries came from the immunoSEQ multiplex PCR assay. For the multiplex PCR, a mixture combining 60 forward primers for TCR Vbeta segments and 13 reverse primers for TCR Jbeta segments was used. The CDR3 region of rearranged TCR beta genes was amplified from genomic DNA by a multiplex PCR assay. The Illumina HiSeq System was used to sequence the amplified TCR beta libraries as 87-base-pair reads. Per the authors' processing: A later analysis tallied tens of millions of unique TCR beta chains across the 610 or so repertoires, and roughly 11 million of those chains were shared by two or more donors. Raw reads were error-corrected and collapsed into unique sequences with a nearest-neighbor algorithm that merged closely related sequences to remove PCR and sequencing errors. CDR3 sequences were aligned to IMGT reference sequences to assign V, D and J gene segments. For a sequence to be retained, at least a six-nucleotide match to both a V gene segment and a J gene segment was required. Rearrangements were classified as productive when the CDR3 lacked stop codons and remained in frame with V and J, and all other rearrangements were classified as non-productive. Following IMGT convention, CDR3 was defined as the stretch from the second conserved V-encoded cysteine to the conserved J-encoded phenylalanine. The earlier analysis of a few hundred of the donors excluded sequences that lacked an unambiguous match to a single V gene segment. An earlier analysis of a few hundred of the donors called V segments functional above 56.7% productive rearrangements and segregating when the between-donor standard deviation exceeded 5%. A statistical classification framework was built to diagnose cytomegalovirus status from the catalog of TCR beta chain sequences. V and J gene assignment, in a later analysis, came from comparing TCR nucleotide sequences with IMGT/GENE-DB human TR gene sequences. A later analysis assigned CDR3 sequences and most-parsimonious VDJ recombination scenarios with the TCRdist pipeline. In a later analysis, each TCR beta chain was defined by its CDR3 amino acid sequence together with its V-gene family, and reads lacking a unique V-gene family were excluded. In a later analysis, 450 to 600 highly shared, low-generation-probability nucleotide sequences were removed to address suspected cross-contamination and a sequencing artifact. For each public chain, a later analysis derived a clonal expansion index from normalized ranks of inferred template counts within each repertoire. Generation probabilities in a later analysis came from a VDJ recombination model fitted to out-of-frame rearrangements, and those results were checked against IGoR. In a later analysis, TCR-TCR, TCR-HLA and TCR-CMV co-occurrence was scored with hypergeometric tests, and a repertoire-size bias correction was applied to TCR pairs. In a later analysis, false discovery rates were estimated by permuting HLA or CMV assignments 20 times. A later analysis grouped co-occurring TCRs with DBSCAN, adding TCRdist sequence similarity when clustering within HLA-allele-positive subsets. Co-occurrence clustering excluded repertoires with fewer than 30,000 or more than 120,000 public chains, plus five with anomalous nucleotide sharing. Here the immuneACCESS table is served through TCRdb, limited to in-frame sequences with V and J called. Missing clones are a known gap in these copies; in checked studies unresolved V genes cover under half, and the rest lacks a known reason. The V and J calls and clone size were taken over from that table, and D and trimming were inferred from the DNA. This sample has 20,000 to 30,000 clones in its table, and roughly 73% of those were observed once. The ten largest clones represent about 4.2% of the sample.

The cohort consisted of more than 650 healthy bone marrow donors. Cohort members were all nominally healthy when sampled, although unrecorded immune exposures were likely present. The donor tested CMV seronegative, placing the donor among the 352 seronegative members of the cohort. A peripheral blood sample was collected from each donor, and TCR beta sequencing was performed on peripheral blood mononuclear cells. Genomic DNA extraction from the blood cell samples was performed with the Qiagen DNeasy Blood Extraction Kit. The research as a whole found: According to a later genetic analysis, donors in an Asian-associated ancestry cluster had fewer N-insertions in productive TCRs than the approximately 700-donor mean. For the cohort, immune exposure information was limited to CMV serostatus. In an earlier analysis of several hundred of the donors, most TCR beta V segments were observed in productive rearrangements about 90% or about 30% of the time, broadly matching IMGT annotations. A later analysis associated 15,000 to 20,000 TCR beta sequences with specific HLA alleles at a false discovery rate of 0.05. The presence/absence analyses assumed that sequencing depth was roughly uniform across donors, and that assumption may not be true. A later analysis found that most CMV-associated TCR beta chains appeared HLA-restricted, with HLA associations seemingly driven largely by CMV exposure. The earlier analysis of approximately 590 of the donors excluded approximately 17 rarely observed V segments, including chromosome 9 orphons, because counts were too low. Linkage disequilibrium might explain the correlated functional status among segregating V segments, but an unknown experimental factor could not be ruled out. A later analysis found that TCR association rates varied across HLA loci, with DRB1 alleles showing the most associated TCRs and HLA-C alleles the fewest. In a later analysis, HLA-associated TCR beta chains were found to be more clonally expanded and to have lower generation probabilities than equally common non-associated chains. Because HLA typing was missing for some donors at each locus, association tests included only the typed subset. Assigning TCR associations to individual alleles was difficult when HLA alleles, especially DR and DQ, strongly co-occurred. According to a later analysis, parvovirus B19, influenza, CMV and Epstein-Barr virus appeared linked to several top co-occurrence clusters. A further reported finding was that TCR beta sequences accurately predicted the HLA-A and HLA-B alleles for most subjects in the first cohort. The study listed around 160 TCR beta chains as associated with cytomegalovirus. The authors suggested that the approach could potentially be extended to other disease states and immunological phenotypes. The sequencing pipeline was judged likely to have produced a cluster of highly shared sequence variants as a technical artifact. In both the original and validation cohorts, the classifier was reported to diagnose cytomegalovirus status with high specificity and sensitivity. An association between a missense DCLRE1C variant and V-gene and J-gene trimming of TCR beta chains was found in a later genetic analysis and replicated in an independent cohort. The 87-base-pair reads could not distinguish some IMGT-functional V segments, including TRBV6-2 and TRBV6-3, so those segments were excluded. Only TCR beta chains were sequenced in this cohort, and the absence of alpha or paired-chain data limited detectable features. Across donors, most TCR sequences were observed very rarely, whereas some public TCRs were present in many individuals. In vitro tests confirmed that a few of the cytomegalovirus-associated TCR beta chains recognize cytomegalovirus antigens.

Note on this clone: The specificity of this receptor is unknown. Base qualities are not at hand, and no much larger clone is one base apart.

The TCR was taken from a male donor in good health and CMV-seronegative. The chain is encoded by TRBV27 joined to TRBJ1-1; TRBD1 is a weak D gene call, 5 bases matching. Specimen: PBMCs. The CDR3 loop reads CASSLYRIGDTEAFF. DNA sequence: TGTGCCAGCAGTCTATACAGGATAGGAGACACTGAAGCTTTCTTT.